Below, 23 T cell receptor beta chains from the same sample are listed, as sequenced in a study of blood T cells in healthy people across ages. The second PCR ran roughly 7 to 11 cycles with a sample-barcoded 5' primer and J-beta primers. TCRdb used MiXCR to reprocess the 5' RACE reads, holding one entry per CDR3 protein. Altogether approximately 2,000,000 distinct CDR3 sequences are present, about two fifths being singletons, with the ten largest covering about 23%. Sequencing was performed on blood. Receptors originate from a human donor in good health.

The gene calls are TRBV27 and TRBJ2-1; D is undetermined. The V gene lost 7 bases and the J gene lost 8 bases, with 18 bases spanning the gap. The CDR3 contains 14 residues. Germline CDR1 and CDR2: MNHEY and SMNVEV (reference sequence). DNA for the CDR3: TGTGCCAGCACCCTTATGAGGTTCTCGGATGAGCAGTTCTTC. Protein sequence: CASTLMRFSDEQFF.

This clonotype appeared a few times. One junction end disagrees with the germline gene, perhaps due to a read error. This chain connects TRBV2 to TRBJ1-2, with D possibly being TRBD1 (5 bases). CDR1 is SNHLY, CDR2 FYNNEI, per germline. CDR3 size: 11 residues. CDR3 sequence (DNA): TGTGCCAGCATGGGGGACTATAGCTACACCTTC. Encoded protein: CASMGDYSYTF. The full variable domain, in which reference TRBV2 and TRBJ1-2 provide the parts outside the CDR3, is EPEVTQTPSHQVTQMGQEVILRCVPISNHLYFYWYRQILGQKVEFLVSFYNNEISEKSEIFDDQFSVERPDGSNFTLKIRSTKLEDSAMYFCASMGDYSYTFGSGTRLTVV.

This clonotype was counted a few times. The chain combines TRBV5-1 with TRBJ2-3; 11 positions match TRBD2. The V gene's germline CDR1 is SGHRS and CDR2 YFSETQ. The CDR3 extends over 17 amino acids. The J segment lost 4 bases and the V segment lost 1 base, leaving 8 bases of the junction unmatched. CDR3 DNA: TGCGCCAGCAGCTTGTTGGATAGCGGGGGGGCAGCAGATACGCAGTATTTT. It specifies CASSLLDSGGAADTQYF.

J is TRBJ2-6 and V is TRBV6-6; D is uncertain. The V end was cut by 5 bases, the J end by 2 bases, with 13 bases between. The germline V gene has CDR1 MNHNY and CDR2 SVGAGI (reference sequence). The CDR3 loop spans 16 amino acids. The CDR3 sequence: CASSLDRAAGANVLTF. Written as DNA, the CDR3 is TGTGCCAGCAGTCTAGATAGGGCGGCTGGGGCCAACGTCCTGACTTTC.

The CDR3 loop reads CASSSPLLAGAGTDTQYF. CDR3 DNA sequence: TGTGCCAGCAGTTCTCCCCTCTTAGCGGGGGCCGGCACAGATACGCAGTATTTT. The chain uses TRBV7-2 and TRBJ2-3, with 9 bases that match TRBD2. Germline V gene data show CDR1 as SGHTA and CDR2 as FQGNSA. The CDR3 has 18 residues. Unmatched junction bases numbered 14, after V lost 6 bases and J lost 1 base.

The table lists this clonotype with a few counts. The rearrangement links TRBV29-1 to TRBJ2-7; 9 positions match TRBD1. J gave up 2 bases and V 5 bases, and 4 bases lay outside the gene matches. CDR1 is SQVTM, CDR2 ANQGSEA, per germline. The CDR3 extends over 13 amino acids. CDR3 amino acids: CSVRQGGAYEQYF. CDR3 nucleotide sequence: TGCAGCGTTCGACAGGGGGGGGCCTACGAGCAGTACTTC.

This clonotype was seen a handful of times. At one end the junction does not follow the germline gene, possibly because of a read error. The V and J genes are TRBV7-2 and TRBJ2-7; unclear D gene. This CDR3 has 14 residues. Germline values: CDR1 SGHTA, CDR2 FQGNSA. The CDR3 region is CAGSLDLRAYEQYF. CDR3 DNA sequence: TGTGCCGGCAGCTTAGATCTACGGGCCTACGAGCAGTACTTC.

The chain employs TRBV4-3 and TRBJ1-5, with D perhaps TRBD1 (5 bases). Trimming stripped 0 bases from V and 6 bases from J, with 12 bases between. The length of the CDR3 is 15 residues. The germline V gene encodes CDR1 LGHNA and CDR2 YSLEER. The CDR3 nucleotides read TGCGCCAGCAGCCAAGATATGGCAGGGAGTCAGCCCCAGCATTTT. It translates to CASSQDMAGSQPQHF.

The J gene is TRBJ2-3, the V gene TRBV7-8; D gene ambiguous. With 5 bases removed from V and 4 bases from J, the gap between germline ends came to 10 bases. Germline-derived CDR1 and CDR2 are SGHVS and FQNEAQ. CDR3 length: 13 residues. The CDR3 DNA reads TGTGCCAGCAGCCCGTCGTTTTCAGATACGCAGTATTTT. Translation: CASSPSFSDTQYF. Supplemented by reference TRBV7-8 and TRBJ2-3, the full variable domain reads GAGVSQSPRYKVAKRGQDVALRCDPISGHVSLFWYQQALGQGPEFLTYFQNEAQLDKSGLPSDRFFAERPEGSVSTLKIQRTQQEDSAVYLCASSPSFSDTQYFGPGTRLTVL.

The CDR3 region is CASSPPSGVLGDEQFF. As DNA, the CDR3 is TGTGCCAGCTCACCACCGTCTGGGGTATTAGGTGATGAGCAGTTCTTC. The genes are TRBV18 and TRBJ2-1; no definite D call. The length of the CDR3 is 16 residues. The V end lost 0 bases, the J end lost 8 bases, and 17 bases lay between the germline ends. The germline V gene encodes CDR1 KGHSH and CDR2 LQKENI. The full variable domain, in which reference TRBV18 and TRBJ2-1 provide the parts outside the CDR3, is NAGVMQNPRHLVRRRGQEARLRCSPMKGHSHVYWYRQLPEEGLKFMVYLQKENIIDESGMPKERFSAEFPKEGPSILRIQQVVRGDSAAYFCASSPPSGVLGDEQFFGPGTRLTVL.

The chain has TRBV11-2 and TRBJ1-1; D is unclear. The CDR3 has 16 residues. V was trimmed by 6 bases and J by 1 base, leaving 18 bases between them. The germline V gene has CDR1 SGHAT and CDR2 FQNNGV. CDR3 sequence: CASRSPGKLRNTEAFF. The DNA of the CDR3 is TGTGCCAGCAGATCCCCGGGGAAGCTCCGGAACACTGAAGCTTTCTTT.

This clonotype was seen a few times. The chain is built from TRBV20-1 and TRBJ1-6; weak D call: TRBD1 (6 bases). The germline CDR1 and CDR2 sequences are DFQATT and SNEGSKA (reference sequence). Trimming stripped 3 bases from V and 5 bases from J, with 26 bases between. This CDR3 is 19 amino acids long. CDR3 amino acids: CSASLVGRGFPPNNSPLHF. The DNA of the CDR3 is TGCAGTGCTAGCCTCGTCGGCAGGGGATTCCCTCCTAATAATTCACCCCTCCACTTT.

This clonotype was counted a single time. An end of the junction does not agree with germline; a read error may underlie this. The gene calls are TRBV6-5 and TRBJ1-1; no clear D. Germline CDR1 reads MNHEY; CDR2 reads SVGAGI. The length of the CDR3 is 12 residues. In nucleotides, the CDR3 is TGTGCCAGCGGTTACTCTAGTACTGAAGCTTTCTTT. Its translation is CASGYSSTEAFF.

This chain connects TRBV25-1 to TRBJ2-1, with 12 bases identical to TRBD2. Germline V gene sequence: CDR1 MGHDK, CDR2 SYGVNS. With V trimmed by 1 base and J by 9 bases, 10 bases remained unmatched. The CDR3 is made up of 17 amino acids. The CDR3 sequence is CASSELDWTSGAGEQFF. CDR3 nucleotides: TGTGCCAGCAGTGAATTAGACTGGACTAGCGGGGCGGGTGAGCAGTTCTTC.

This clonotype was found a few times. J is TRBJ2-5 and V is TRBV28; weak D call: TRBD1 (8 bases). Trimming stripped 5 bases from V and 11 bases from J, with 21 bases between. This CDR3 has 14 amino acids. In germline, CDR1 is MDHEN, CDR2 SYDVKM. The CDR3 is CASSPTQGAREQYF. CDR3 DNA sequence: TGTGCCAGCAGTCCGACGCAGGGGGCGCGGGAGCAGTACTTC.

This clonotype came up a few times. The chain has TRBV2 and TRBJ2-1, with D possibly matching TRBD1 (6 bases). Trimming took 4 bases from V and 6 from J, leaving 16 bases between them. The CDR3 covers 15 residues. CDR1 and CDR2 (germline): SNHLY, FYNNEI. CDR3 sequence reads: CASSGEQGVGNEQFF. The CDR3 DNA sequence: TGTGCCAGCAGTGGGGAACAGGGTGTCGGCAATGAGCAGTTCTTC.

The rearrangement uses TRBV29-1 and TRBJ2-1, with D possibly matching TRBD2 (5 bases). V was shortened by 4 bases and J by 5 bases, with 12 bases between the two germline ends. Germline-derived CDR1 and CDR2 are SQVTM and ANQGSEA. This CDR3 has 13 residues. CDR3 DNA: TGCAGCGTTGCGAGGGCCGTTCACAATGAGCAGTTCTTC. Translated, it gives CSVARAVHNEQFF.

V usage is TRBV20-1 and J usage is TRBJ2-1, with 10 bases identical to TRBD2. The CDR3 totals 15 residues. The V segment lost 3 bases and the J segment 4 bases; nucleotides outside the gene matches: 6. Germline V gives CDR1 DFQATT, CDR2 SNEGSKA (reference sequence). The CDR3 DNA sequence: TGCAGTGCTAGGCCGGCGGGACTAGCGTACAATGAGCAGTTCTTC. It translates to CSARPAGLAYNEQFF.

This clonotype has only a few counts. The V and J genes are TRBV12-3 or TRBV12-4 and TRBJ2-3; no clear D gene. This CDR3 is 12 amino acids long. Trimming removed 7 bases at V and 3 bases at J, with 8 bases between. The CDR3 DNA reads as TGTGCCAGCACCCCTCGGACAGATACGCAGTATTTT. This sequence encodes CASTPRTDTQYF.

The sample holds a few counts of this clonotype. The V gene is TRBV2, the J gene TRBJ2-5, with TRBD1 matching 8 bases. This CDR3 contains 15 residues. V was pared by 4 bases and J by 3 bases, with 7 bases of the junction left unmatched. Germline CDR1 and CDR2: SNHLY and FYNNEI. The CDR3 DNA reads as TGTGCCAGCAGTGGCACTAGGACAGGGAAAGAGACCCAGTACTTC. Translated, it gives CASSGTRTGKETQYF.

This clonotype was seen a few times. The chain couples TRBV7-6 to TRBJ2-7; no reliable D call. This CDR3 contains 16 residues. Looked up from germline, CDR1 is SGHVS and CDR2 is FNYEAQ. Trimming took 5 bases from V and 0 from J, leaving 17 bases between them. CDR3 coding DNA: TGTGCCAGCAGCCAAAAGGGTTCCCAGCTCTCCTACGAGCAGTACTTC. This gives the protein CASSQKGSQLSYEQYF.

This clonotype was observed a few times. This chain connects TRBV20-1 to TRBJ2-7; 9 bases agree with TRBD1. The CDR3 totals 12 residues. Germline V lookup: CDR1 DFQATT, CDR2 SNEGSKA (reference sequence). The J segment lost 4 bases and the V segment lost 5 bases, leaving 3 bases of the junction unmatched. CDR3 loop: CSAWDRAYEQYF. CDR3 bases: TGCAGTGCTTGGGACAGGGCTTACGAGCAGTACTTC.

The chain recombines TRBV4-3 with TRBJ1-2; D may be TRBD1 (5 bases). V gave up 3 bases and J gave up 8 bases, with 19 bases separating them. CDR1 is LGHNA, CDR2 YSLEER, per germline. This CDR3 has 15 amino acids. CDR3 in DNA: TGCGCCAGCAGCCAGTACACTAAGGGTGCAGGGGGCTACACCTTC. This encodes CASSQYTKGAGGYTF.